These T cell receptor beta chains were read from a single sample in a study of shared clonotypes between healthy human individuals. Produced via immunoSEQ multiplex PCR; TCRdb's table is partial and in-frame only. This table has about 450,000 clones, 75% to 85% appearing once. The sequenced material came from PBMCs. Receptors were obtained from a woman aged 35 to 49 in good health. Some clones in this sample may be carry-over from other donors' samples. CDR3s include the opening cysteine and the closing phenylalanine or tryptophan. A D gene is named only where the DNA matches it firmly. Clone size is shown for a subset of rows, as once, few, many or a class of expanded clone.

D,size,J,V,CDR3,DNA
.,.,TRBJ2-7,TRBV6-7,CASSYPGRRHPSYEQYF,TGTGCCAGCAGTTACCCTGGTCGGAGGCATCCCTCCTACGAGCAGTACTTC
TRBD2,.,TRBJ2-7,TRBV28,CASSFAGGAYEQYF,TGTGCCAGCAGTTTTGCGGGGGGGGCCTACGAGCAGTACTTC
.,.,TRBJ2-6,TRBV9,CASSARLVAGANVLTF,TGTGCCAGCAGCGCACGACTAGTAGCTGGGGCCAACGTCCTGACTTTC
TRBD1,.,TRBJ1-2,TRBV27,CASSARTGTGTGYTF,TGTGCCAGCAGTGCAAGGACCGGGACAGGGACTGGCTACACCTTC
.,.,TRBJ2-5,TRBV15,CATSLRRTPRETQYF,TGTGCCACCAGCCTTCGACGGACCCCCAGGGAGACCCAGTACTTC
TRBD1,.,TRBJ1-3,TRBV7-9,CASSLGRGNYPSGNTIYF,TGTGCCAGCAGCTTAGGCAGGGGGAATTACCCCTCTGGAAACACCATATATTTT
TRBD2,.,TRBJ2-2,TRBV6-5,CASSYSGGGELFF,TGTGCCAGCAGTTACAGCGGGGGCGGGGAGCTGTTTTTT
.,.,TRBJ2-1,TRBV5-6,CASSLDREQFF,TGTGCCAGCAGCTTGGACCGTGAGCAGTTCTTC
TRBD1,.,TRBJ2-7,TRBV7-8,CASSLRPGTVSYEQYF,TGTGCCAGCAGCCTACGCCCCGGGACAGTTTCCTACGAGCAGTACTTC
TRBD1,.,TRBJ1-4,TRBV4-1,CASSQGRVAGGEKLFF,TGCGCCAGCAGCCAAGGGAGAGTTGCAGGGGGAGAAAAACTGTTTTTT
TRBD1,.,TRBJ2-7,TRBV2,CASKGQGAGEQYF,TGTGCCAGCAAAGGACAGGGGGCGGGCGAGCAGTACTTC
TRBD1,once,TRBJ2-7,TRBV14,CASSQDGTGSYEQYF,TGTGCCAGCAGCCAAGACGGGACAGGGTCCTACGAGCAGTACTTC
TRBD2,.,TRBJ2-1,TRBV15,CATSRDPTSGAFKFF,TGTGCCACCAGCAGAGATCCGACTAGCGGGGCTTTTAAGTTCTTC
.,.,TRBJ2-3,TRBV6-6,CASSYRLATDTQYF,TGTGCCAGCAGTTACCGACTTGCCACAGATACGCAGTATTTT
TRBD1,.,TRBJ2-1,TRBV10-1,CASGDRGEEQFF,TGCGCCAGCGGCGACAGGGGAGAAGAGCAGTTCTTC
.,.,TRBJ2-7,TRBV2,CASTPTGESYEQYF,TGTGCCAGCACCCCGACCGGGGAGTCCTACGAGCAGTACTTC
TRBD1,.,TRBJ2-5,TRBV28,CASRGGTGVETQYF,TGTGCCAGCAGGGGGGGGACAGGGGTGGAGACCCAGTACTTC
.,.,TRBJ2-7,TRBV5-1,CASSLVAYEQYF,TGCGCCAGCAGCTTGGTGGCCTACGAGCAGTACTTC
.,.,TRBJ2-2,TRBV28,CASAGASFYAGELFF,TGTGCCAGCGCGGGGGCTAGCTTTTATGCCGGGGAGCTGTTTTTT
TRBD2,.,TRBJ2-2,TRBV5-1,CASSSGTSGSGAGELFF,TGCGCCAGCAGCTCCGGGACTAGCGGGAGTGGTGCCGGGGAGCTGTTTTTT
TRBD1,once,TRBJ1-1,TRBV5-1,CASTYMDRENTEAFF,TGCGCCAGCACGTACATGGACAGGGAGAACACTGAAGCTTTCTTT
.,.,TRBJ2-4,TRBV11-2,CASSSGQFTDIQYF,TGTGCCAGCAGCTCCGGACAGTTTACTGACATTCAGTACTTC
.,.,TRBJ2-3,TRBV5-4,CASSLDLTDTQYF,TGTGCCAGCAGCTTGGACCTCACAGATACGCAGTATTTT
.,.,TRBJ2-1,TRBV5-4,CASSSPLWGHNEQFF,TGTGCCAGCAGCTCCCCCCTGTGGGGCCACAATGAGCAGTTCTTC
TRBD2,.,TRBJ2-1,TRBV7-3,CASSLAAGAYNEQFF,TGTGCCAGCAGCTTAGCAGCGGGAGCTTACAATGAGCAGTTCTTC
TRBD2,.,TRBJ2-7,TRBV6-1,CASRATSGSHEQYF,TGTGCCAGCAGGGCGACTAGCGGGAGCCACGAGCAGTACTTC
.,.,TRBJ2-1,TRBV9,CASSSHGLNEQFF,TGTGCCAGCAGTTCACACGGCCTCAATGAGCAGTTCTTC
TRBD1,once,TRBJ2-6,TRBV5-1,CASSGQGSGANVLTF,TGCGCCAGCAGCGGACAGGGGTCTGGGGCCAACGTCCTGACTTTC
.,.,TRBJ2-7,TRBV7-2,CASSLRPGRAAGEQYF,TGTGCCAGCAGCTTACGACCGGGACGGGCAGCGGGCGAGCAGTACTTC
.,.,TRBJ2-1,TRBV6-5,CASSSYLVGAFNEQFF,TGTGCCAGCAGTTCCTATTTAGTGGGCGCCTTCAATGAGCAGTTCTTC